This T cell receptor (beta chain) was sequenced in a study of cytomegalovirus exposure and HLA in healthy donors. Primers included in the PCR were 60 Vbeta and 13 Jbeta primers. Using immunoSEQ multiplex PCR, the repertoire was profiled, and TCRdb retains in-frame clones only, with some absent. The repertoire consists of approximately 170,000 clones, with 65% to 85% occurring once and the leading ten covering 1.2%. Trimming removed 5 bases from V and 4 bases from J; junction bases left unmatched: 5. This CDR3 region has 14 residues. Germline loops: CDR1 LNHNV, CDR2 YYDKDF (reference sequence). This receptor was identified in a boy aged 2 to 10 in good health and CMV-seronegative. V gene TRBV15 combines with J gene TRBJ1-5; 7 bases map to TRBD1. The source material was PBMCs. CDR3 bases: TGTGCCACCAGCGAAAGGGGGCCTAATCAGCCCCAGCATTTT. This encodes CATSERGPNQPQHF.